Below are 13 T cell receptor beta chains sequenced from a single sample in a study of blood T cell repertoires in COVID-19. Assay: immunoSEQ multiplex PCR; the TCRdb copy retains only in-frame clones and omits some. The sample shows 57,000 or so clones, about nine tenths of them seen only once. Sequences were obtained from peripheral blood. The source of these receptors is a woman aged 45 to 65 with active or convalescent COVID-19.

The chain has TRBV6-4 and TRBJ2-2; TRBD1 might be the D (6 bases). Germline CDR1 is MRHNA and CDR2 is SNTAGT. This CDR3 comprises 16 residues. Trimming shortened V by 1 base and J by 2 bases, and 11 bases separated the two germline ends. The CDR3 sequence is CASSDYRERNTGELFF. The CDR3 DNA is TGTGCCAGCAGTGACTACAGGGAGAGAAACACCGGGGAGCTGTTTTTT.

The rearrangement uses TRBV5-1 and TRBJ2-1; 8 nucleotides agree with TRBD2. Germline values: CDR1 SGHRS, CDR2 YFSETQ. This CDR3 spans 17 amino acids. Germline trimming cut 3 bases from V and 8 bases from J; bases unmatched to any gene: 16. The CDR3 region has the DNA TGCGCCAGCAGCTGGGGGAGACCGGGACTAGGCCCCTATGAGCAGTTCTTC. Translating gives CASSWGRPGLGPYEQFF.

CDR3 amino acids: CASSLAGDGYGYTF. DNA for the CDR3: TGCGCCAGCAGCTTGGCAGGGGATGGCTATGGCTACACCTTC. V and J are TRBV5-1 and TRBJ1-2; tentative D call: TRBD1 (6 bases). Germline lookup yields CDR1 SGHRS and CDR2 YFSETQ. This CDR3 is built from 14 residues. Trimming took off 0 bases at V and 4 bases at J, with 10 bases between the two ends.

This clone has just one count. This chain joins TRBV6-1 and TRBJ1-2; 9 bases align to TRBD1. The germline V gene has CDR1 MNHNS and CDR2 SASEGT. This CDR3 comprises 16 residues. J gave up 6 bases and V 0 bases, and 8 bases lay outside the gene matches. The CDR3 sequence: CASSEALRTGVNGYTF. The CDR3, as DNA: TGTGCCAGCAGTGAAGCGCTTAGGACAGGGGTAAATGGCTACACCTTC.

The chain links TRBV2 to TRBJ1-1, with 7 bases fitting TRBD1. This CDR3 spans 14 amino acids. Germline assignment: CDR1 SNHLY and CDR2 FYNNEI. The J segment lost 4 bases and the V segment lost 6 bases, leaving 8 bases of the junction unmatched. Here the CDR3 DNA reads TGTGCCAGCAGAAGGACAGGTTCGAGCACTGAAGCTTTCTTT. It encodes CASRRTGSSTEAFF.

The chain has TRBV29-1 and TRBJ1-2; 7 positions match TRBD1. V lost 4 bases to trimming and J lost 2 bases; unmatched junction nucleotides: 4. Germline values: CDR1 SQVTM, CDR2 ANQGSEA. This CDR3 has 13 amino acids. CDR3 sequence: CSVVPGQNYGYTF. CDR3 coding DNA: TGCAGCGTTGTCCCGGGACAGAACTATGGCTACACCTTC. Full variable domain (remainder filled in from reference TRBV29-1 and TRBJ1-2): SAVISQKPSRDICQRGTSLTIQCQVDSQVTMMFWYRQQPGQSLTLIATANQGSEATYESGFVIDKFPISRPNLTFSTLTVSNMSPEDSSIYLCSVVPGQNYGYTFGSGTRLTVV.

The J gene is TRBJ2-5, the V gene TRBV7-2, with 11 bases that match TRBD1. Germline lookup yields CDR1 SGHTA and CDR2 FQGNSA. There are 14 residues in the CDR3. V gave up 5 bases and J gave up 6 bases; unmatched junction bases: 5. This CDR3 reads CASSRTGGLKTQYF. In DNA form, the CDR3 reads TGTGCCAGCAGCCGGACAGGGGGCTTGAAGACCCAGTACTTC.

CDR3 DNA sequence: TGTGCCAGCAGCGCCGGGACTAGCGAGGTTGATGAGCAGTTCTTC. It specifies CASSAGTSEVDEQFF. This chain connects TRBV7-9 to TRBJ2-1, with 10 bases that match TRBD2. CDR3 length equals 15 residues. The germline V gene encodes CDR1 SEHNR and CDR2 FQNEAQ (reference sequence). V shed 5 bases, J shed 8 bases, and the junction held 9 bases outside the gene matches.

The genes are TRBV6-1 and TRBJ2-2; TRBD1 matches 12 bases. The CDR3 spans 18 residues. CDR1 is MNHNS, CDR2 SASEGT, per germline. The trim removed 2 bases at V and 5 bases at J, leaving 9 bases unmatched. The CDR3 region is CASSERGGQGAATGELFF. The CDR3 region has the DNA TGTGCCAGCAGTGAACGTGGGGGACAGGGGGCCGCTACCGGGGAGCTGTTTTTT.

The CDR3 spells CASSQEQGFAYNEQFF. DNA for the CDR3: TGCGCCAGCAGCCAAGAACAGGGGTTTGCCTACAATGAGCAGTTCTTC. The rearrangement joins TRBV4-1 to TRBJ2-1, with 7 bases matching TRBD1. The V segment lost 0 bases and the J segment 2 bases; nucleotides outside the gene matches: 4. Germline CDR1 reads MGHRA; CDR2 reads YSYEKL. This CDR3 region has 16 residues.

This chain joins TRBV25-1 and TRBJ2-4; the D gene is possibly TRBD1 (6 bases). The length of the CDR3 is 15 residues. The V gene's germline CDR1 is MGHDK and CDR2 SYGVNS. V was cut by 3 bases and J by 8 bases, with 17 bases left in between. CDR3 in amino acids: CASSDWQQGFDIQYF. CDR3 DNA: TGTGCCAGCAGTGATTGGCAACAGGGCTTCGACATTCAGTACTTC. Drawing the rest from reference TRBV25-1 and TRBJ2-4, the complete variable domain is EADIYQTPRYLVIGTGKKITLECSQTMGHDKMYWYQQDPGMELHLIHYSYGVNSTEKGDLSSESTVSRIRTEHFPLTLESARPSHTSQYLCASSDWQQGFDIQYFGAGTRLSVL.

J is TRBJ2-6 and V is TRBV30; D call uncertain. Trimming removed 0 bases from V and 0 bases from J, with 6 bases in between. CDR1 and CDR2 from the germline V gene are GTSNPN and SVGIG (reference sequence). The CDR3 has 15 residues. CDR3 in DNA: TGTGCCTGGAGTGTACACATCTCTGGGGCCAACGTCCTGACTTTC. It specifies CAWSVHISGANVLTF.

As concerns this clone: The same CDR3 arises from other DNA sequences in this sample as well. This chain links TRBV5-1 with TRBJ2-2; weak D call: TRBD2 (6 bases). CDR1 and CDR2 from the germline V gene are SGHRS and YFSETQ. CDR3 length: 15 amino acids. Trimming took off 1 base at V and 2 bases at J, with 9 bases between the two ends. CDR3 in amino acids: CASSLTGRNTGELFF. CDR3 DNA: TGCGCCAGCAGCTTGACCGGGAGAAACACCGGGGAGCTGTTTTTT.